In this sample, the clone carrying this T cell receptor beta chain turned up once. This entry is derived from a study of blood T cell repertoires in COVID-19. The wider study: Acute and convalescent COVID-19 specimens originated in the United States, Italy and Spain.

The V end was cut by 8 bases, the J end by 0 bases, with 17 bases between. The CDR3 contains 15 residues. The germline V gene encodes CDR1 SNHLY and CDR2 FYNNEI. Authors' methods: The assay estimated nucleated cells by amplifying reference gene primers. Measured with immunoSEQ multiplex PCR; TCRdb has only the in-frame clones, and not every one. Clone size and the V and J calls come from that table; the DNA yielded D and trimming. The top ten clones hold under 12% of a sample with 130,000 or so clones, 80% to 90% of them seen once. This sequence originates from a man between 60 and 75 years old with active or convalescent COVID-19. The chain is built from TRBV2 and TRBJ2-7; D is perhaps TRBD1 (6 bases). The source material was peripheral blood. In nucleotides, the CDR3 is TGTGCCAGCTTTAGGGGGTTACAGAGCTCCTACGAGCAGTACTTC. Protein product: CASFRGLQSSYEQYF.